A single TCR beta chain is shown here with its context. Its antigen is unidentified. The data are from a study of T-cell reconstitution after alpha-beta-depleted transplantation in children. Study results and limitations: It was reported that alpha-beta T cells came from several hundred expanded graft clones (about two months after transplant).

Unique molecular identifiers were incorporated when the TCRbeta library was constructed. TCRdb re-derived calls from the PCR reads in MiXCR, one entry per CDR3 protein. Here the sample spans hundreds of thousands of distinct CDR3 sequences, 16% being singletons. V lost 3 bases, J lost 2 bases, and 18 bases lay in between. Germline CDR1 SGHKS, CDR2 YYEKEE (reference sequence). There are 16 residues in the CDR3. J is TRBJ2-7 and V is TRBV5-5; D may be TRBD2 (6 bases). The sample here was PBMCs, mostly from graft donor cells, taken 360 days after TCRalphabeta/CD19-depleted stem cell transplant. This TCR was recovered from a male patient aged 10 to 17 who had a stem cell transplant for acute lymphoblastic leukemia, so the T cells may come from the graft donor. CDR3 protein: CASSSSFGGITYEQYF. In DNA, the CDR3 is TGTGCCAGCAGCTCTTCGTTCGGCGGGATCACCTACGAGCAGTACTTC.